The 17 T cell receptor beta chains below come from one sample, sequenced in a study of Tregs in tolerant kidney transplant recipients. Mixed chimerism was transient after nonmyeloablative marrow transplants from related graft donors. The protocol was immunoSEQ multiplex PCR, while the TCRdb copy is restricted to in-frame clones and leaves out a portion. The sample has some 56,000 clones; approximately 91% are singletons. This material consisted of CD8+ T cells from blood (PBMCs), taken 24 months after the transplant. The receptors were gathered from a human patient who received a combined kidney and bone marrow transplant. The graft donor may have contributed some T cells.

The chain recombines TRBV7-9 with TRBJ1-2; 9 positions agree with TRBD1. CDR3 length equals 17 residues. From germline, CDR1 is SEHNR and CDR2 FQNEAQ (reference sequence). J was trimmed by 1 base and V by 1 base; bases with no gene match: 7. CDR3: CASSLEGLDRGNYGYTF. CDR3 nucleotides: TGTGCCAGCAGCTTAGAGGGTCTGGACAGGGGTAACTATGGCTACACCTTC.

As to this clone: Germline is not matched at one junction end, which may reflect a read error. Other DNA sequences in the sample encode the same CDR3. The V call is TRBV7-8, the J call TRBJ1-6, with a possible D match to TRBD1 (5 bases). This CDR3 has 14 residues. Germline CDR1 SGHVS, CDR2 FQNEAQ. The CDR3 DNA reads as TGTGCCAGCAGGGGGGGATCCGGGAATTCCCCCCTCCACTTT. This translates into CASRGGSGNSPLHF.

In DNA form, the CDR3 reads TGTGCCACCAGGGCTAGCGAGAACACCGGGGAGCTGTTTTTT. The encoded protein is CATRASENTGELFF. V and J are TRBV15 and TRBJ2-2; the D gene is possibly TRBD2 (6 bases). This CDR3 is built from 14 residues. Germline V gene lookup returns CDR1 LNHNV and CDR2 YYDKDF (reference sequence). V was cut by 6 bases and J by 1 base, with 9 bases left in between.

The chain links TRBV28 to TRBJ1-2, with 9 bases that match TRBD1. V lost 5 bases to trimming and J lost 4 bases; unmatched junction nucleotides: 11. This CDR3 spans 16 amino acids. CDR1 and CDR2 from the germline V gene are MDHEN and SYDVKM. The CDR3 region has the DNA TGTGCCAGCAGTCCTCTGAGGACAGGGGACAGCTATGGCTACACCTTC. Protein sequence: CASSPLRTGDSYGYTF.

This chain connects TRBV7-8 to TRBJ2-5, with TRBD2 matching over 7 bases. The J call may not be correct, given that the DNA end is closer to TRBJ2-7. Germline loops: CDR1 SGHVS, CDR2 FQNEAQ. The CDR3 covers 16 residues. CDR3 region: CASSLREDSGSYEQYF. For the CDR3, the DNA is TGTGCCAGCAGCCTCCGGGAAGATAGCGGGTCCTACGAGCAGTACTTC.

This chain uses TRBV7-6 with TRBJ2-2; 10 bases map to TRBD1. From germline, CDR1 is SGHVS and CDR2 FNYEAQ. The CDR3 runs 16 residues. The J segment lost 5 bases and the V segment lost 3 bases, leaving 6 bases of the junction unmatched. CDR3 in DNA: TGTGCCAGCAGCTTCGGTATGGGACAGGGGACCGGGGAGCTGTTTTTT. Its translation is CASSFGMGQGTGELFF.

The V gene is TRBV2, the J gene TRBJ2-3; TRBD1 might be the D (6 bases). V gave up 4 bases and J gave up 4 bases, with 6 bases separating them. Germline V lookup: CDR1 SNHLY, CDR2 FYNNEI. CDR3 length equals 12 residues. For the CDR3, the DNA is TGTGCCAGCAGTGGGACAGCAGATACGCAGTATTTT. Amino acid sequence: CASSGTADTQYF.

The chain's CDR3 is CASSLSLRTGELFF. The CDR3 DNA follows: TGTGCCAGCAGCTTAAGCCTACGCACCGGGGAGCTGTTTTTT. This chain connects TRBV7-9 to TRBJ2-2; unclear D gene. Germline V gene data show CDR1 as SEHNR and CDR2 as FQNEAQ (reference sequence). This CDR3 is built from 14 residues. V was clipped by 2 bases and J by 4 bases, with 8 bases between them.

V is TRBV28 and J is TRBJ1-2, with D maybe TRBD1 (6 bases). V shed 3 bases and J shed 3 bases, with 14 bases lying between them. This CDR3 is built from 15 residues. Germline V CDR1 and CDR2: MDHEN, SYDVKM. The CDR3 sequence is CASSFRGWGHYGYTF. The CDR3 bases are TGTGCCAGCAGTTTCAGGGGTTGGGGACACTATGGCTACACCTTC.

CDR3 bases: TGTGCCAGCAGCTTAGGGCCGGGGGAATACGAGCAGTACTTC. The encoded protein is CASSLGPGEYEQYF. The chain couples TRBV11-2 to TRBJ2-7, with D possibly matching TRBD2 (6 bases). The CDR3 is made up of 14 amino acids. The V end was cut by 1 base, the J end by 4 bases, with 11 bases between. Germline assignment: CDR1 SGHAT and CDR2 FQNNGV. Variable domain in full (rest from reference TRBV11-2 and TRBJ2-7): EAGVAQSPRYKIIEKRQSVAFWCNPISGHATLYWYQQILGQGPKLLIQFQNNGVVDDSQLPKDRFSAERLKGVDSTLKIQPAKLEDSAVYLCASSLGPGEYEQYFGPGTRLTVT.

V usage is TRBV9 and J usage is TRBJ2-1; the D gene is possibly TRBD2 (6 bases). The CDR3 runs to 11 residues. CDR1 is SGDLS and CDR2 is YYNGEE in the germline V gene. The V end lost 6 bases, the J end lost 9 bases, and 10 bases lay between the germline ends. The CDR3 nucleotides read TGTGCCAGCACCCACGGGGGTGAGCAGTTCTTC. Amino acid sequence: CASTHGGEQFF. Looking up the rest from reference TRBV9 and TRBJ2-1 gives the full variable domain: DSGVTQTPKHLITATGQRVTLRCSPRSGDLSVYWYQQSLDQGLQFLIQYYNGEERAKGNILERFSAQQFPDLHSELNLSSLELGDSALYFCASTHGGEQFFGPGTRLTVL.

This clone appeared once. The rearrangement links TRBV27 to TRBJ2-1, with D uncertain. Germline CDR1 is MNHEY and CDR2 is SMNVEV (reference sequence). V shed 3 bases and J shed 0 bases, with 6 bases lying between them. CDR3 size: 14 residues. The CDR3 DNA reads TGTGCCAGCAGTTTCAGGAACTCCTACAATGAGCAGTTCTTC. Protein product: CASSFRNSYNEQFF.

The chain employs TRBV5-4 and TRBJ2-7, with D tentatively TRBD2 (6 bases). The CDR3 is 14 residues long. V gave up 4 bases and J gave up 0 bases, with 11 bases separating them. Germline assignment: CDR1 SGHNT and CDR2 YYREEE (reference sequence). The CDR3 protein is CASSRAGTSYEQYF. The CDR3 DNA sequence: TGTGCCAGCAGCCGCGCGGGGACCTCCTACGAGCAGTACTTC. Supplemented by reference TRBV5-4 and TRBJ2-7, the full variable domain reads ETGVTQSPTHLIKTRGQQVTLRCSSQSGHNTVSWYQQALGQGPQFIFQYYREEENGRGNFPPRFSGLQFPNYSSELNVNALELDDSALYLCASSRAGTSYEQYFGPGTRLTVT.

The chain employs TRBV4-1 and TRBJ2-2; tentative D call: TRBD2 (6 bases). There are 15 residues in the CDR3. The ends were cut back, 4 bases at V and 4 bases at J, with 13 bases in the middle. CDR1 is MGHRA and CDR2 is YSYEKL in the germline V gene. As DNA, the CDR3 is TGCGCCAGCAGCCCAAGTACCGGGGGCACCGGGGAGCTGTTTTTT. Translating it yields CASSPSTGGTGELFF.

Worth noting for this clone: One end of the junction varies from germline; a read error may be responsible. CDR3 protein: CPEREITDTQYF. DNA for the CDR3: TGCCCCGAGCGGGAGATCACAGATACGCAGTATTTT. The chain carries TRBV10-3 and TRBJ2-3, with 8 bases fitting TRBD2. The CDR3 is 12 amino acids. Germline assignment: CDR1 ENHRY and CDR2 SYGVKD.

About this clone: One end of the junction fails to match germline, which may point to a read error. This rearrangement joins TRBV7-2 to TRBJ2-3, with a possible D match to TRBD2 (6 bases). The CDR3 totals 16 residues. Germline assignment: CDR1 SGHTA and CDR2 FQGNSA. CDR3 sequence: CASSLAPRLVTDAQYF. DNA of the CDR3: TGTGCCAGCAGCTTAGCCCCCAGACTAGTCACAGATGCGCAGTATTTT.

This clone was recorded a few times. This chain connects TRBV4-3 to TRBJ2-5; D unclear. The CDR3 is 14 amino acids. V was pared by 1 base and J by 5 bases, with 11 bases between. CDR1 is LGHNA and CDR2 is YSLEER in the germline V gene. Here the CDR3 DNA reads TGCGCCAGCAGCCAAGTACTCCTAACGGAGACCCAGTACTTC. It yields the protein CASSQVLLTETQYF.